These T cell receptor beta chains were read from a single sample in a study of T cells after yellow fever vaccination. TCRdb reprocessed the 5' RACE reads with MiXCR, giving one entry per CDR3 protein. The table lists fewer than 450,000 distinct CDR3 sequences, 8.1% of them singletons, with roughly a sixth in the top ten. Sequencing used PBMCs, obtained roughly 47 days after the first yellow fever vaccination. All receptors come from a man younger than 35 who received the YFV17D yellow fever vaccine. CDR3s leave out the opening cysteine and the closing phenylalanine or tryptophan.

>TRBJ1-2|TRBV12-3/TRBV12-4
ASSSGTGTNYGYT
>TRBJ2-6|TRBV6-2/TRBV6-3
ASSYRGALSGANVLT
>TRBJ1-1|TRBV5-1
ASGQGLDTEAF
>TRBJ2-2|TRBV9
ASSVGPAGTGELF
>TRBJ2-7|TRBV20-1
SASQQRSSSYEQY
>TRBJ2-4|TRBV18
ASSPDSIQY
>TRBJ1-1|TRBV5-1
ASSFLTGETEAF
>TRBJ1-1|TRBV5-1
ASSLDGQGNEAF
>TRBJ2-3|TRBV15
ATSRPGQEADTQY
>TRBJ1-2|TRBV28
ASRRPGTQLNYGYT
>TRBJ1-1|TRBV20-1
SARHIRANTEAF
>TRBJ2-3|TRBV4-3
ASSQAGYSTDTQY
>TRBJ1-5|TRBV27
ASSLIAGRANQPQH
>TRBJ2-7|TRBV9
ASSVVGGPYEQY
>TRBJ1-6|TRBV7-8
ASRPRAGGGSPLH
>TRBJ1-2|TRBV5-1
ASSPEGRISYGYT
>TRBJ2-1|TRBV6-1
ASSSPGPSPLYNEQF
>TRBJ1-6|TRBV7-3
ASSSRQNSPLH
>TRBJ2-1|TRBV2
ASSHSIKILDEQF
>TRBJ1-1|TRBV5-1
ASSFGGATEAF
>TRBJ1-5|TRBV7-9
ASSSLDREDQPQH
>TRBJ1-6|TRBV7-6
ASSFHYGQTNILRSSYNSPLH
>TRBJ2-3|TRBV20-1
SARELAGSGDTQY
>TRBJ2-2|TRBV10-3
AILGPTNTGELF
>TRBJ2-1|TRBV5-1
ASSRDRALNEQF
>TRBJ1-2|TRBV18
ASSPSGKGSDYGYT
>TRBJ2-3|TRBV5-1
ASSEGRDTDTQY
>TRBJ2-3|TRBV4-3
ASSDGRAVTDTQY
>TRBJ2-7|TRBV4-3
ASSPGRNYEQY
>TRBJ1-1|TRBV5-1
ASSLGSQGGMNTEAF
>TRBJ2-2|TRBV7-9
ASSPPVGLGELF
>TRBJ1-4|TRBV30
AWSLEEKLF
>TRBJ2-1|TRBV5-6
ASSPGVLVNEQF
>TRBJ1-1|TRBV6-1
ASSPGQMWTEAF
>TRBJ2-5|TRBV7-2
ASSLALAGGTYQETQY
>TRBJ2-7|TRBV6-2/TRBV6-3
ASTKGGYPYEQY
>TRBJ1-1|TRBV3-1
ATRGRGTTDTEAF
>TRBJ1-2|TRBV5-1
ASSLSTGGEYGYT
>TRBJ2-1|TRBV15
ATSRDRAFLFSYNEQF
>TRBJ1-4|TRBV5-5
ASSFIPGSDEKLF
>TRBJ1-2|TRBV12-3/TRBV12-4
ASSWFYGYT
>TRBJ2-4|TRBV9
ASSVGSGGLAKNIQY